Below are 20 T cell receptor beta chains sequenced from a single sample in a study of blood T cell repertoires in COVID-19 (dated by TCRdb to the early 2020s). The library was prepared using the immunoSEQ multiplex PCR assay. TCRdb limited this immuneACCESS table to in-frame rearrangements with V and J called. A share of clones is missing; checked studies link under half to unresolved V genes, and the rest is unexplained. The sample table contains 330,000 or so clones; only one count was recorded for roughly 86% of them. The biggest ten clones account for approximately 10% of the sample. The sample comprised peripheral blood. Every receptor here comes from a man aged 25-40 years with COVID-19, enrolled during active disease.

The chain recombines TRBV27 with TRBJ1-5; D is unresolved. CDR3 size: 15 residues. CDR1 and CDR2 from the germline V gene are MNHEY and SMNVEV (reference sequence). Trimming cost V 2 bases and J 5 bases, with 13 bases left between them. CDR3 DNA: TGTGCCAGCAGTTTAGGCGGGCGTCCTGATCAGCCCCAGCATTTT. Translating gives CASSLGGRPDQPQHF.

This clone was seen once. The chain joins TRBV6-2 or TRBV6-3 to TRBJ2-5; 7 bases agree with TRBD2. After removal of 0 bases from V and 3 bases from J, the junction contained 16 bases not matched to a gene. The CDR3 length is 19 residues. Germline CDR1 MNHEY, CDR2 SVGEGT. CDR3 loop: CASSYSGSSGVRREETQYF. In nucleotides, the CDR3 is TGTGCCAGCAGTTACTCGGGGTCCAGCGGGGTTCGTAGAGAAGAGACCCAGTACTTC.

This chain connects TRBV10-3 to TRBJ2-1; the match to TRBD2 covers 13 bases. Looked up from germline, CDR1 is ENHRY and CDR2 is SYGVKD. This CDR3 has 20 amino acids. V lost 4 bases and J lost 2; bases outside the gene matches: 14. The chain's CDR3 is CAISGPMRTSGSPTYNEQFF. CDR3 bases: TGTGCCATCAGTGGACCGATGAGGACTAGCGGGAGTCCGACCTACAATGAGCAGTTCTTC.

The CDR3 loop reads CASSLGRDWELFF. DNA of the CDR3: TGTGCCAGCAGCTTAGGCAGGGACTGGGAGCTGTTTTTT. V gene TRBV7-2 combines with J gene TRBJ2-2; tentatively, D is TRBD2 (6 bases). This CDR3 contains 13 residues. Germline values: CDR1 SGHTA, CDR2 FQGNSA. V lost 1 base, J lost 9 bases, and 9 bases lay in between.

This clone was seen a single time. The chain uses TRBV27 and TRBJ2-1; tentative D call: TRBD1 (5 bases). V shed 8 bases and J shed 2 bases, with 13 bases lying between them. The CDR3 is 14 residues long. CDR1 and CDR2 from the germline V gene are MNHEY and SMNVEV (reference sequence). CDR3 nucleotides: TGTGCCAGCGGATCAGGGCGAACCTACAATGAGCAGTTCTTC. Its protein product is CASGSGRTYNEQFF.

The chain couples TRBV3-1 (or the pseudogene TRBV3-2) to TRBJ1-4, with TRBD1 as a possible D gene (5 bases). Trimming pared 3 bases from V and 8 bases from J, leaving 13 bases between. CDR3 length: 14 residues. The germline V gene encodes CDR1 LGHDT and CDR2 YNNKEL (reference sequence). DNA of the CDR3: TGTGCCAGCAGCCAGGGGCAGGGTACGGAAAAACTGTTTTTT. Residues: CASSQGQGTEKLFF.

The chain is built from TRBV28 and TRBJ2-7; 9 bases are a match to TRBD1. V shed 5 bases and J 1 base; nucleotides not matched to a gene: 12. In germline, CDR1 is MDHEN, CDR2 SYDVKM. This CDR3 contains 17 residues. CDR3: CASSRHPGTGTSYEQYF. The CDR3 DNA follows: TGTGCCAGCAGTCGTCACCCCGGGACAGGGACATCCTACGAGCAGTACTTC.

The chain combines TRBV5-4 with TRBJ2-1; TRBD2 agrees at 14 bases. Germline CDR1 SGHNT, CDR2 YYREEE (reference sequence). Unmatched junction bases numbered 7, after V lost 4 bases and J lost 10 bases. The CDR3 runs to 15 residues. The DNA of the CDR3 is TGTGCCAGCAGCCGGGGACTAGCGGGGGTGGGGGAGCAGTTCTTC. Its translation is CASSRGLAGVGEQFF. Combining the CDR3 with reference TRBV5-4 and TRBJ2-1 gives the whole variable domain ETGVTQSPTHLIKTRGQQVTLRCSSQSGHNTVSWYQQALGQGPQFIFQYYREEENGRGNFPPRFSGLQFPNYSSELNVNALELDDSALYLCASSRGLAGVGEQFFGPGTRLTVL.

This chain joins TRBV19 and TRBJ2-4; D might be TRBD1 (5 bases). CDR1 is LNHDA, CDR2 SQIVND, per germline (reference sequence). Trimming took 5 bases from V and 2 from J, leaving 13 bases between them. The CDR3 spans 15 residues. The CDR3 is CASSLDMGPKNIQYF. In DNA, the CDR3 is TGTGCCAGTAGTCTGGACATGGGGCCCAAAAACATTCAGTACTTC.

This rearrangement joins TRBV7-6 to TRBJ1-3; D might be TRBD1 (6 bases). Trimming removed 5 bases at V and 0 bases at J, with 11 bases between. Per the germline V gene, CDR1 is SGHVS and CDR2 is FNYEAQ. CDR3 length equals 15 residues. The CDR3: CASSQRGSSGNTIYF. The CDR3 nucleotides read TGTGCCAGCAGCCAGAGGGGGAGCTCTGGAAACACCATATATTTT.

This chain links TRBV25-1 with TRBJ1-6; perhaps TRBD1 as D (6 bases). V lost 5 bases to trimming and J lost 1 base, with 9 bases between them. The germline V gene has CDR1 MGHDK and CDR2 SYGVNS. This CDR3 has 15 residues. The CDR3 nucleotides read TGTGCCAGCAGTCAGGGGCCGTCCTATAATTCACCCCTCCACTTT. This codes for CASSQGPSYNSPLHF.

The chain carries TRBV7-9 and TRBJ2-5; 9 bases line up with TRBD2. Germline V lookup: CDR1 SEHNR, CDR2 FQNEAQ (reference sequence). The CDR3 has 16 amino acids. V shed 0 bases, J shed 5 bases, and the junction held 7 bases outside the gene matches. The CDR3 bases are TGTGCCAGCAGCTTAGCTACCCGCGGGGGGGCCGAGACCCAGTACTTC. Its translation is CASSLATRGGAETQYF.

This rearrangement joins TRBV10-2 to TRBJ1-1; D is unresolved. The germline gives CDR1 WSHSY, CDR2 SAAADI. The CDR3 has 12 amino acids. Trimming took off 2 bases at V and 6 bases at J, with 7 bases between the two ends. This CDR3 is CASSERYSEAFF. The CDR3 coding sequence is TGCGCCAGCAGTGAGCGGTACTCTGAAGCTTTCTTT.

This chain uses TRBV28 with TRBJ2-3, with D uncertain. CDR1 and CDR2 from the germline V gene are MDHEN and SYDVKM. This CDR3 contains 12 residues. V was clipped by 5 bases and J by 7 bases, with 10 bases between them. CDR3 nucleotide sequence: TGTGCCAGCAGTCCAACAGAGCATACGCAGTATTTT. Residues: CASSPTEHTQYF.

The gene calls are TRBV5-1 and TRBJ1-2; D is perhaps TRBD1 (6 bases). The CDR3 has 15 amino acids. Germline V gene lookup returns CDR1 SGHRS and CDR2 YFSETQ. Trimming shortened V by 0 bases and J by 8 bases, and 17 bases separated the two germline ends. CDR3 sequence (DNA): TGCGCCAGCAGCTTGGGAGGCCAGGGGTTAAGAGGCTACACCTTC. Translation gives CASSLGGQGLRGYTF.

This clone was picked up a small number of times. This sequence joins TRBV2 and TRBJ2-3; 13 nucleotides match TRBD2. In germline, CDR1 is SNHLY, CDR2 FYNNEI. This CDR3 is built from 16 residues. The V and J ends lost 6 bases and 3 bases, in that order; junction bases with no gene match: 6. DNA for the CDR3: TGTGCCAGCAGACTGGGACTAGCGGGATCGACAGATACGCAGTATTTT. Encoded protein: CASRLGLAGSTDTQYF.

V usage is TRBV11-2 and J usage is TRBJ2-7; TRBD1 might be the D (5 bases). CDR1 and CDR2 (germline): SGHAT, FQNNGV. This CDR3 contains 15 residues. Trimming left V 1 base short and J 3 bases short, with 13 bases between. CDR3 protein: CASSLALTQGYEQYF. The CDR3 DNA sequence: TGTGCCAGCAGCTTAGCGCTCACCCAGGGCTACGAGCAGTACTTC.

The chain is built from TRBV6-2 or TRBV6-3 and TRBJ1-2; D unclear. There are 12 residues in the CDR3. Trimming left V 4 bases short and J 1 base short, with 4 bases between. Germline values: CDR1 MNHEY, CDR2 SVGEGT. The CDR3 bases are TGTGCCAGCAGTTTCATTAACTATGGCTACACCTTC. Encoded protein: CASSFINYGYTF.

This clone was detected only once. CDR3 region: CASRAGTRGNEQFF. Written as DNA, the CDR3 is TGTGCCAGCAGGGCCGGGACCAGGGGAAATGAGCAGTTCTTC. V gene TRBV2 combines with J gene TRBJ2-1; tentatively, D is TRBD1 (6 bases). This CDR3 region has 14 residues. Trimming pared 6 bases from V and 7 bases from J, leaving 16 bases between. Germline CDR1 and CDR2: SNHLY and FYNNEI.

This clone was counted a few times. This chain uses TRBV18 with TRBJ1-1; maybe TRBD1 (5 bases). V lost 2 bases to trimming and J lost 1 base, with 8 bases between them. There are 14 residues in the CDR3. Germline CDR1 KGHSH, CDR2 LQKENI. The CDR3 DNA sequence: TGTGCCAGCTCACCAGACGGGGGGAACACTGAAGCTTTCTTT. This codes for CASSPDGGNTEAFF.